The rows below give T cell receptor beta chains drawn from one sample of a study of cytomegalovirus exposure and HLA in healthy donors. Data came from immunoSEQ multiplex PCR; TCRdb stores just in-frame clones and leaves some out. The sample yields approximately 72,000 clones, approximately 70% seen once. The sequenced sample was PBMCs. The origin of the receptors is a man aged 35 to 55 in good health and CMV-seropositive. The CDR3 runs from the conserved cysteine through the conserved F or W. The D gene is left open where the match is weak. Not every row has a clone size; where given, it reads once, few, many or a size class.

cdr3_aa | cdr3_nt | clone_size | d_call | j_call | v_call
CASSTINNEQFF | TGTGCCAGCAGCACAATCAACAATGAGCAGTTCTTC | NA | NA | TRBJ2-1 | TRBV2
CASSLNSRVTEAFF | TGTGCCAGCAGCTTAAACAGTCGCGTCACTGAAGCTTTCTTT | NA | NA | TRBJ1-1 | TRBV7-8
CASSFGGHETTGANVLTF | TGTGCCAGCAGCTTTGGGGGACACGAGACCACTGGGGCCAACGTCCTGACTTTC | NA | NA | TRBJ2-6 | TRBV7-8
CASSLWRQPQHF | TGTGCCAGCAGTTTATGGAGGCAGCCCCAGCATTTT | NA | NA | TRBJ1-5 | TRBV28
CASSSGANEAFF | TGTGCCAGCAGTTCTGGGGCGAATGAAGCTTTCTTT | NA | NA | TRBJ1-1 | TRBV28
CAWSDQLRGPGDTQYF | TGTGCCTGGAGTGACCAACTGCGGGGGCCCGGGGATACGCAGTATTTT | NA | NA | TRBJ2-3 | TRBV30
CASSVRGSDEQFF | TGTGCCAGCAGTGTACGAGGGAGCGATGAGCAGTTCTTC | NA | NA | TRBJ2-1 | TRBV6-6
CASSGSLGAGPVEQYF | TGTGCCAGCTCAGGCTCCTTGGGGGCAGGGCCGGTCGAGCAGTACTTC | NA | NA | TRBJ2-7 | TRBV18
CASSLGGQVSNQPQHF | TGTGCCAGCAGCTTGGGGGGGCAGGTTAGCAATCAGCCCCAGCATTTT | once | NA | TRBJ1-5 | TRBV5-4
CASSLQDLANYGYTF | TGTGCCAGCAGCTTACAGGACTTAGCTAACTATGGCTACACCTTC | NA | NA | TRBJ1-2 | TRBV7-8
CASSEDGQVNQPQHF | TGTGCCAGCAGTGAAGACGGACAGGTCAATCAGCCCCAGCATTTT | NA | TRBD1 | TRBJ1-5 | TRBV2
CASSNLASGELFF | TGTGCCAGCAGTAACCTAGCCTCCGGGGAGCTGTTTTTT | NA | NA | TRBJ2-2 | TRBV6-5
CASSILIQGNYGYTF | TGTGCCAGCAGTATCCTTATTCAGGGAAACTATGGCTACACCTTC | once | NA | TRBJ1-2 | TRBV2
CASSLGRAVGGNEQFF | TGTGCCAGCAGCTTAGGGCGGGCGGTGGGGGGCAATGAGCAGTTCTTC | NA | NA | TRBJ2-1 | TRBV7-8
CASSIRVGQGDQPQHF | TGTGCCAGTAGTATCAGGGTGGGACAGGGCGACCAGCCCCAGCATTTT | NA | TRBD1 | TRBJ1-5 | TRBV19
CATRPRRLAGGFYEQYF | TGTGCCACCCGCCCTCGGCGACTAGCGGGGGGGTTCTACGAGCAGTACTTC | NA | NA | TRBJ2-7 | TRBV21-1
CASRYEAYNSPLHF | TGTGCCAGCAGGTACGAGGCCTATAATTCACCCCTCCACTTT | NA | NA | TRBJ1-6 | TRBV2
CATSTGQASYEQYF | TGTGCCACCAGCACAGGACAAGCCAGCTACGAGCAGTACTTC | NA | NA | TRBJ2-7 | TRBV15
CASSSGGGFRNTEAFF | TGTGCCAGCAGCTCAGGTGGGGGGTTTCGTAACACTGAAGCTTTCTTT | few | NA | TRBJ1-1 | TRBV5-4
CASSEVEGTGELFF | TGTGCCAGCAGTGAGGTCGAGGGAACCGGGGAGCTGTTTTTT | NA | NA | TRBJ2-2 | TRBV6-1
CASSQDRRTTGSYEQYF | TGCGCCAGCAGCCAAGATCGTAGAACGACAGGTTCCTACGAGCAGTACTTC | NA | NA | TRBJ2-7 | TRBV4-1
CATADRGRETQYF | TGTGCCACCGCGGACAGGGGGCGAGAGACCCAGTACTTC | NA | TRBD1 | TRBJ2-5 | TRBV6-1
CASSLQGNSYEQYF | TGTGCCAGCAGCTTGCAGGGCAACTCCTACGAGCAGTACTTC | few | NA | TRBJ2-7 | TRBV5-4
CASSLVAGASTSEQFF | TGTGCCAGCAGCTTAGTGGCGGGGGCCTCAACCTCTGAGCAGTTCTTC | NA | NA | TRBJ2-1 | TRBV7-8
CASTKGRGNTEAFF | TGTGCCAGCACCAAAGGCAGGGGGAACACTGAAGCTTTCTTT | few | NA | TRBJ1-1 | TRBV2
CASSDRATNEKLFF | TGTGCCAGCAGTGACAGGGCAACTAATGAAAAACTGTTTTTT | NA | NA | TRBJ1-4 | TRBV6-1
CAISESTGPGTQYF | TGTGCCATCAGTGAGTCGACAGGTCCGGGGACCCAGTACTTC | NA | NA | TRBJ2-5 | TRBV10-3
CASSEARTSGQETQYF | TGTGCCAGCAGTGAAGCTCGGACTAGCGGGCAAGAGACCCAGTACTTC | NA | TRBD2 | TRBJ2-5 | TRBV2